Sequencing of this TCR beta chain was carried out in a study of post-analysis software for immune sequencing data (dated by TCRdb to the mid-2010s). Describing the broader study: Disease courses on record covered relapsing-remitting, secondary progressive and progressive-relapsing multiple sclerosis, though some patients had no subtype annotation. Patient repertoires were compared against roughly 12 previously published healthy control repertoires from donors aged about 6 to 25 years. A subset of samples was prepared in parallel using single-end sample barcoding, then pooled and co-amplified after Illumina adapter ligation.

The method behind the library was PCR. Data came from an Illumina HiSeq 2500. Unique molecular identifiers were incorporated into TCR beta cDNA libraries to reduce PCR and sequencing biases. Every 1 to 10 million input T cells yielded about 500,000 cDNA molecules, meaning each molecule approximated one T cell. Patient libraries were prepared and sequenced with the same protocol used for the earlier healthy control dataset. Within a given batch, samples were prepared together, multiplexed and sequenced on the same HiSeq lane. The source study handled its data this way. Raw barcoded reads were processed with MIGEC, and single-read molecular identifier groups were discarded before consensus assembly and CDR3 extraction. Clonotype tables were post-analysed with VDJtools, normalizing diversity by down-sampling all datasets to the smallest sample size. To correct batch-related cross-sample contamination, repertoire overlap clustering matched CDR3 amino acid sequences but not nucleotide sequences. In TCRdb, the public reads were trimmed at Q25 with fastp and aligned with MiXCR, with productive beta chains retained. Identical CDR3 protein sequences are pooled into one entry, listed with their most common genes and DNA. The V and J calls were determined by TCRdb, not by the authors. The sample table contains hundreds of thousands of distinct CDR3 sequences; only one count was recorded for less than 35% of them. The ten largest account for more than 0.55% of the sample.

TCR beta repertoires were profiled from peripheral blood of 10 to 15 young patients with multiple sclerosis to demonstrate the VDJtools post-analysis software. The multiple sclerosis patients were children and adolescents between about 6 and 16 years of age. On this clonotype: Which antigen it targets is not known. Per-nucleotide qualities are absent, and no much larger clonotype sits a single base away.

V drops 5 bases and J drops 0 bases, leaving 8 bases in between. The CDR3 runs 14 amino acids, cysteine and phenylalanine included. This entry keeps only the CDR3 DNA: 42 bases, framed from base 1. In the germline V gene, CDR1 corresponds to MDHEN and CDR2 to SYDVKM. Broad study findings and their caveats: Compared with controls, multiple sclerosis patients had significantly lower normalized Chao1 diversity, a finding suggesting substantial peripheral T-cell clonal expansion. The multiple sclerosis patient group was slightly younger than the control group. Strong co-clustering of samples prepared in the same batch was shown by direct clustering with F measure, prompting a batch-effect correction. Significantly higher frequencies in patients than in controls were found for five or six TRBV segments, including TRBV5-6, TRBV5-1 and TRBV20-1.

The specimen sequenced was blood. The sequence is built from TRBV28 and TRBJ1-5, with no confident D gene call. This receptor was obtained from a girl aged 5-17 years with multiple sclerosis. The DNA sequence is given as TGTGCCAGCAGTGCCTACTATAGCAATCAGCCCCAGCATTTT. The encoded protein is CASSAYYSNQPQHF.